This T cell receptor (beta chain) is from a study of T cell responses to AZD1222 COVID-19 vaccine. Overall study results and limits: Unmutated regions of variants are reportedly targeted by nearly half of spike-specific TCRs. At baseline, just a handful of AZD1222 recipients tested seropositive. Clonal diversity may have been underestimated, and the donors were mostly white British, with more females than males. Following two doses of AZD1222, Spike-specific TCR breadth and depth rose.

The data were produced by immunoSEQ multiplex PCR, yet TCRdb's version contains in-frame clones alone and is incomplete. The sample yields roughly 150,000 clones, 90% seen once. The junction had 10 bases not matched to a gene; V was cut back by 6 bases and J by 5 bases. Germline CDR1 DFQATT, CDR2 SNEGSKA (reference sequence). This CDR3 has 14 amino acids. A remark on this clone: Its antigen is undetermined.

The sequencing here drew on peripheral blood, taken on day 0 of AZD1222 vaccination. The V call is TRBV20-1, the J call TRBJ2-1; 7 bases align to TRBD2. This sequence was found in an adult in good health. CDR3 sequence: CSASGLVSNNEQFF. The CDR3 DNA reads as TGCAGTGCGAGTGGACTAGTAAGTAACAATGAGCAGTTCTTC.